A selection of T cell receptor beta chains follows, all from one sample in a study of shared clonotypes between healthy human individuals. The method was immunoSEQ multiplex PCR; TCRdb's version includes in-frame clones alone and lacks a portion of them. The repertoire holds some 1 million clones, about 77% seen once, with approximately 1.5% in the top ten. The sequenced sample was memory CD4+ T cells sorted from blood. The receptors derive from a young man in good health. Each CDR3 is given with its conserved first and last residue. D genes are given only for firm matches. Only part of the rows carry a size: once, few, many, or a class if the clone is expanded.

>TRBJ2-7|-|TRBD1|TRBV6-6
CASSLTGTGVEQYF
TGTGCCAGCAGTTTAACCGGGACAGGGGTCGAGCAGTACTTC
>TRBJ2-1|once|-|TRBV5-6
CASSLGVAGSYNEQFF
TGTGCCAGCAGCCTCGGCGTTGCTGGCTCCTACAATGAGCAGTTCTTC
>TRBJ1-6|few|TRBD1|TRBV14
CASSQGGTGHSPLHF
TGTGCCAGCAGCCAAGGTGGGACAGGGCATTCACCCCTCCACTTT
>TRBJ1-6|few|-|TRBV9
CASSGGDGYSPLHF
TGTGCCAGCAGCGGCGGGGACGGATATTCACCCCTCCACTTT
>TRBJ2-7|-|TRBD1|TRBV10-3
CAISEDRAEEQYF
TGTGCCATCAGTGAAGACAGGGCGGAAGAGCAGTACTTC
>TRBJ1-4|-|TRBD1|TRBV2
CASSPGGTGNEKLFF
TGTGCCAGCAGTCCCGGCGGGACAGGGAACGAAAAACTGTTTTTT
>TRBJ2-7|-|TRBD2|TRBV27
CASSLRTSGREQYF
TGTGCCAGCAGTTTAAGGACTAGCGGTCGCGAGCAGTACTTC
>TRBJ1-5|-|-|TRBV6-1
CASRPDRSNQPQHF
TGTGCCAGCAGGCCGGACCGCAGCAATCAGCCCCAGCATTTT
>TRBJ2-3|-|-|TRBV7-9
CASSLGFESTDTQYF
TGTGCCAGCAGCTTAGGCTTCGAAAGCACAGATACGCAGTATTTT
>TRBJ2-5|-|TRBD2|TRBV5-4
CASSTGGTQETQYF
TGTGCCAGCTCAACGGGGGGGACCCAAGAGACCCAGTACTTC
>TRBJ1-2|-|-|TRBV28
CASSPQPGMGGYTF
TGTGCCAGCAGTCCCCAGCCGGGGATGGGGGGCTACACCTTC
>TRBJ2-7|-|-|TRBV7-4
CASSLRGLYEQYF
TGTGCCAGCAGCTTACGAGGATTATACGAGCAGTACTTC
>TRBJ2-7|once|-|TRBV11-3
CASSFPSSEDCHSYEQYF
TGTGCCAGCAGCTTTCCGTCTTCTGAGGACTGCCACTCCTACGAGCAGTACTTC
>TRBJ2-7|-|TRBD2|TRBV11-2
CASSKIAGGVYEQYF
TGTGCCAGCAGCAAAATAGCGGGAGGGGTCTACGAGCAGTACTTC
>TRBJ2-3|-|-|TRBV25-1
CATGYDTQYF
TGTGCCACAGGGTACGATACGCAGTATTTT
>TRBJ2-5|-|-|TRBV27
CASSLTKARGFETQYF
TGTGCCAGCAGTTTGACTAAGGCAAGGGGGTTCGAGACCCAGTACTTC
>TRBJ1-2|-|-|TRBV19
CASRRTVRYGYTF
TGTGCCAGTAGGCGGACAGTTCGCTATGGCTACACCTTC
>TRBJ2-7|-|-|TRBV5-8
CASSGRAKYF
TGTGCCAGCAGCGGTCGCGCAAAGTACTTC
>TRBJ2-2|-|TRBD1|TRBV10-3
CATRTGPVTGELFF
TGTGCCACCCGGACAGGCCCGGTCACCGGGGAGCTGTTTTTT
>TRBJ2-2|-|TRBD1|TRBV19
CASSIAGTGGNTGELFF
TGTGCCAGTAGTATAGCAGGGACAGGGGGAAACACCGGGGAGCTGTTTTTT
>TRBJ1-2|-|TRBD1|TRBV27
CASSLAQGTNYGYTF
TGTGCCAGCAGTTTAGCACAGGGGACTAACTATGGCTACACCTTC
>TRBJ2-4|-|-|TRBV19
CASSRGGLAKNIQYF
TGTGCCAGTAGTAGGGGAGGACTAGCCAAAAACATTCAGTACTTC
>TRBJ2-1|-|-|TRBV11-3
CASSLDGVVEQFF
TGTGCCAGCAGCTTAGATGGGGTGGTAGAGCAGTTCTTC
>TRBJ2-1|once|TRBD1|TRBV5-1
CASSFPPGQGPHNEQFF
TGCGCCAGCAGCTTTCCCCCGGGACAGGGGCCCCACAATGAGCAGTTCTTC
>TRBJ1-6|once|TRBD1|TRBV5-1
CASSPETGIGSPLHF
TGCGCCAGCAGCCCCGAGACAGGGATAGGTTCACCCCTCCACTTT
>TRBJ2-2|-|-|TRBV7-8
CASSLDRRENTGELFF
TGTGCCAGCAGCTTAGATCGCAGAGAGAACACCGGGGAGCTGTTTTTT
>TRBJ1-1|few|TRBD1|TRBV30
CAWTDLDRGTEAFF
TGTGCCTGGACTGACTTGGACAGGGGCACTGAAGCTTTCTTT
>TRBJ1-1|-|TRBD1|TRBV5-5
CASSLDQGALNTEAFF
TGTGCCAGCAGCTTGGATCAGGGGGCGTTGAACACTGAAGCTTTCTTT
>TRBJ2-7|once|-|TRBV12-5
CASGLRGFEQYF
TGTGCTAGTGGTTTGAGGGGGTTCGAGCAGTACTTC
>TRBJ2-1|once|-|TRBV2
CASSVFRTASSYNEQFF
TGTGCCAGCAGTGTCTTTCGGACAGCGAGCTCCTACAATGAGCAGTTCTTC
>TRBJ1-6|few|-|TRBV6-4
CASSPTGDSPLHF
TGTGCCAGCAGTCCGACAGGTGATTCACCCCTCCACTTT
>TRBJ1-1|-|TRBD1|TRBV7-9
CASSPDRVPLILNTEAFF
TGTGCCAGCAGCCCCGACAGGGTACCACTTATATTAAACACTGAAGCTTTCTTT
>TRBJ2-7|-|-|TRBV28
CASSLSTYEQYF
TGTGCCAGCAGTTTATCTACCTACGAGCAGTACTTC
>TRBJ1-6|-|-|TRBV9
CASSVEQNSPLHF
TGTGCCAGCAGCGTCGAACAAAATTCACCCCTCCACTTT
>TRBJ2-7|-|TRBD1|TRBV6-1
CASRGGTGTGEQYF
TGTGCCAGCAGGGGGGGGACAGGGACTGGCGAGCAGTACTTC
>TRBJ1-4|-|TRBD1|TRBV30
CAWSEGQGRSEKLFF
TGTGCCTGGAGTGAGGGACAGGGAAGAAGTGAAAAACTGTTTTTT
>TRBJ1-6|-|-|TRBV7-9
CASRETGNYNSPLHF
TGTGCCAGCAGGGAAACAGGGAACTATAATTCACCCCTCCACTTT
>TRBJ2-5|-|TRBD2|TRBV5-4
CASSLLAGQETQYF
TGTGCCAGCAGCTTGCTAGCGGGTCAAGAGACCCAGTACTTC
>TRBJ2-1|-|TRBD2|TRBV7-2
CASSPLAGLSNEQFF
TGTGCCAGCAGCCCACTAGCGGGTCTAAGCAATGAGCAGTTCTTC
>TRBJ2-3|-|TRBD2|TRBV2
CASSGLAGTLGTDTQYF
TGTGCCAGCAGTGGACTAGCGGGGACTCTAGGCACAGATACGCAGTATTTT
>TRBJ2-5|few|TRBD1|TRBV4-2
CASSARTGQETQYF
TGTGCCAGCAGCGCCAGGACAGGGCAAGAGACCCAGTACTTC
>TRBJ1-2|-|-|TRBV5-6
CASSPSLGQTNFYGYTF
TGTGCCAGCAGCCCTTCCCTAGGACAGACCAATTTTTATGGCTACACCTTC
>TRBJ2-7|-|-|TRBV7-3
CASSLNHAYEQYF
TGTGCCAGCAGCTTAAACCACGCCTACGAGCAGTACTTC
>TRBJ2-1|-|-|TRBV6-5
CATRDSSSYNEQFF
TGTGCCACCCGCGACTCCAGCTCCTACAATGAGCAGTTCTTC
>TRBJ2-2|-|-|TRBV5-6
CASSFQGFSGELFF
TGTGCCAGCAGCTTCCAAGGGTTTTCCGGGGAGCTGTTTTTT
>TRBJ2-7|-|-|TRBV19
CASRTTSGPTYEQYF
TGTGCCAGTAGAACAACGTCGGGCCCTACCTACGAGCAGTACTTC
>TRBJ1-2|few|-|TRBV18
CASSQTEAAGYTF
TGTGCCAGCTCTCAAACGGAGGCAGCTGGCTACACCTTC
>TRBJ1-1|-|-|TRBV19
CASSKGMEVTEAFF
TGTGCCAGTAGTAAAGGAATGGAGGTCACTGAAGCTTTCTTT
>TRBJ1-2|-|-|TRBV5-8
CASSSTGYGYTF
TGTGCCAGCAGCAGTACAGGGTATGGCTACACCTTC
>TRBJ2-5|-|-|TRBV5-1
CASSLEHIQETQYF
TGCGCCAGCAGCTTGGAGCACATCCAAGAGACCCAGTACTTC
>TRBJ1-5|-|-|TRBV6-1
CASSESGFGGQPQHF
TGTGCCAGCAGTGAATCCGGTTTCGGGGGACAGCCCCAGCATTTT
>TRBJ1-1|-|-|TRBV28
CASSRWERNTEAFF
TGTGCCAGCAGTCGATGGGAGAGAAACACTGAAGCTTTCTTT
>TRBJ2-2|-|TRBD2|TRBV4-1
CASYLRLAGANTGELFF
TGCGCCAGCTATTTACGGCTAGCGGGTGCGAACACCGGGGAGCTGTTTTTT
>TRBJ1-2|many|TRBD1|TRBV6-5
CASSYVQGADYGYTF
TGTGCCAGCAGTTACGTGCAGGGGGCAGACTATGGCTACACCTTC
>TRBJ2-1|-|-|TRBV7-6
CASTPTGWTDDEQFF
TGTGCCAGCACCCCTACGGGGTGGACAGATGATGAGCAGTTCTTC
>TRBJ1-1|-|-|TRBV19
CASTTSGYTEAFF
TGTGCCAGTACTACGTCGGGGTACACTGAAGCTTTCTTT
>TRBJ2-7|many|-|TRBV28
CASSLGGGASYEQYF
TGTGCCAGCAGTTTAGGAGGGGGGGCCTCCTACGAGCAGTACTTC